The rows below give T cell receptor beta chains drawn from one sample of a study of blood T cell repertoires in COVID-19. TCRdb keeps only in-frame clones here, not all; method: immunoSEQ multiplex PCR. The data show around 100,000 clones, 70% to 90% seen once. Sequenced material: peripheral blood. The receptors derive from a man aged 50 or older with active COVID-19. Both conserved end residues are part of each CDR3. The order of the fields is clone size, J gene, D gene, V gene, CDR3 protein, CDR3 DNA. The D gene is left open where the match is weak. The size of a clone is reported for some rows only, either as once, few or many, or as a class for expanded clones.

size: few; J: TRBJ2-7; D: TRBD1; V: TRBV6-5; CDR3: CASSTVTGAQYF; DNA: TGTGCCAGCAGCACGGTGACAGGGGCTCAGTACTTC
size: .; J: TRBJ1-1; D: TRBD1; V: TRBV6-5; CDR3: CASSSGQRLNTEAFF; DNA: TGTGCCAGCAGTTCGGGACAGCGCCTTAACACTGAAGCTTTCTTT
size: .; J: TRBJ2-3; D: .; V: TRBV7-9; CDR3: CASSFTDSYTDTQYF; DNA: TGTGCCAGCAGCTTTACCGACTCGTACACAGATACGCAGTATTTT
size: .; J: TRBJ1-3; D: .; V: TRBV5-6; CDR3: CASSLGGPGNTIYF; DNA: TGTGCCAGCAGCTTGGGAGGGCCTGGAAACACCATATATTTT
size: .; J: TRBJ1-4; D: .; V: TRBV4-3; CDR3: CASSQEWSPTGKLFF; DNA: TGCGCCAGCAGCCAAGAATGGAGCCCTACTGGAAAACTGTTTTTT
size: .; J: TRBJ1-1; D: .; V: TRBV5-5; CDR3: CASSLTGNTEAFF; DNA: TGTGCCAGCAGCCTGACAGGGAACACTGAAGCTTTCTTT
size: .; J: TRBJ2-7; D: .; V: TRBV7-7; CDR3: CANSLERSYEQYF; DNA: TGTGCTAACAGCTTAGAGAGATCCTACGAGCAGTACTTC
size: .; J: TRBJ2-2; D: .; V: TRBV3-1/TRBV3-2; CDR3: CASSPGPSGELFF; DNA: TGTGCCAGCAGCCCTGGGCCCTCTGGGGAGCTGTTTTTT
size: .; J: TRBJ2-3; D: .; V: TRBV6-1; CDR3: CASSDGTPTQYF; DNA: TGTGCCAGCAGTGACGGGACACCTACGCAGTATTTT
size: few; J: TRBJ2-7; D: .; V: TRBV29-1; CDR3: CSVAPGRIREQYF; DNA: TGCAGCGTCGCGCCCGGGAGAATTCGCGAGCAGTACTTC
size: .; J: TRBJ2-1; D: .; V: TRBV4-2; CDR3: CASSQHLGSSYNEQFF; DNA: TGTGCCAGCAGCCAGCATCTTGGGAGCTCCTACAATGAGCAGTTCTTC
size: .; J: TRBJ2-2; D: .; V: TRBV30; CDR3: CAWGFRGNTGELFF; DNA: TGTGCCTGGGGCTTCCGCGGGAACACCGGGGAGCTGTTTTTT
size: .; J: TRBJ2-5; D: .; V: TRBV9; CDR3: CASSVEGVGLETQYF; DNA: TGTGCCAGCAGCGTAGAAGGGGTCGGGTTGGAGACCCAGTACTTC
size: .; J: TRBJ1-4; D: TRBD1; V: TRBV15; CDR3: CATSRVGFWTGVNEKLFF; DNA: TGTGCCACCAGCAGAGTGGGGTTCTGGACAGGGGTAAATGAAAAACTGTTTTTT
size: .; J: TRBJ2-7; D: TRBD1; V: TRBV5-1; CDR3: CASSLAQGAYEQYF; DNA: TGCGCCAGCAGCTTGGCGCAGGGGGCCTACGAGCAGTACTTC
size: few; J: TRBJ1-2; D: .; V: TRBV19; CDR3: CASSIGPGGYTF; DNA: TGTGCCAGTAGTATAGGGCCAGGCGGCTACACCTTC
size: .; J: TRBJ1-2; D: TRBD1; V: TRBV15; CDR3: CATSRGQGGSYGYTF; DNA: TGTGCCACCAGCAGGGGACAGGGGGGGAGCTATGGCTACACCTTC
size: .; J: TRBJ2-6; D: .; V: TRBV6-4; CDR3: CASSFDQAGANVLTF; DNA: TGTGCCAGCAGTTTCGACCAGGCGGGGGCCAACGTCCTGACTTTC
size: few; J: TRBJ1-5; D: TRBD1; V: TRBV4-2; CDR3: CASSQDLGQGSEPQHF; DNA: TGTGCCAGCAGCCAAGATTTGGGACAGGGCTCTGAGCCCCAGCATTTT
size: .; J: TRBJ2-3; D: TRBD1; V: TRBV5-1; CDR3: CASSSEGATDTQYF; DNA: TGCGCCAGCAGCTCAGAGGGGGCAACAGATACGCAGTATTTT
size: .; J: TRBJ2-5; D: .; V: TRBV28; CDR3: CASSPVFGQRETQYF; DNA: TGTGCCAGCAGTCCAGTATTCGGCCAGCGGGAGACCCAGTACTTC
size: .; J: TRBJ2-5; D: .; V: TRBV7-2; CDR3: CASSLAFGETQYF; DNA: TGTGCCAGCAGCTTAGCGTTCGGGGAGACCCAGTACTTC
size: once; J: TRBJ2-7; D: TRBD1; V: TRBV15; CDR3: CATSMGQDPSYEQYF; DNA: TGTGCCACCAGCATGGGACAGGACCCTTCCTACGAGCAGTACTTC
size: .; J: TRBJ1-2; D: TRBD1; V: TRBV2; CDR3: CASRPGQDDGYTF; DNA: TGTGCCAGCAGGCCCGGACAGGACGATGGCTACACCTTC
size: .; J: TRBJ2-6; D: .; V: TRBV18; CDR3: CASSPAGAGANVLTF; DNA: TGTGCCAGCTCACCAGCGGGGGCCGGGGCCAACGTCCTGACTTTC
size: .; J: TRBJ1-4; D: .; V: TRBV6-4; CDR3: CASSDMSFATNEKLFF; DNA: TGTGCCAGCAGTGACATGAGTTTTGCAACTAATGAAAAACTGTTTTTT
size: few; J: TRBJ2-7; D: TRBD1; V: TRBV6-4; CDR3: CASSDYLRPRDRGPQCEQYF; DNA: TGTGCCAGCAGTGACTACCTCCGCCCAAGGGACAGGGGCCCTCAGTGCGAGCAGTACTTC
size: .; J: TRBJ2-7; D: .; V: TRBV6-5; CDR3: CASSYSLGRGYYEQYF; DNA: TGTGCCAGCAGTTACTCATTGGGCAGGGGTTACTACGAGCAGTACTTC
size: .; J: TRBJ1-6; D: .; V: TRBV15; CDR3: CATSRDLLDYSPLHF; DNA: TGTGCCACCAGCAGAGATTTGCTTGACTATTCACCCCTCCACTTT
size: .; J: TRBJ1-6; D: .; V: TRBV18; CDR3: CASSLTGLRVDSPLHF; DNA: TGTGCCAGCTCGCTAACAGGCCTTAGGGTGGATTCACCCCTCCACTTT
size: .; J: TRBJ2-7; D: .; V: TRBV12-5; CDR3: CASGLPPEGQAVQYF; DNA: TGTGCTAGTGGTTTGCCTCCGGAGGGGCAAGCGGTACAGTACTTC
size: .; J: TRBJ1-1; D: TRBD1; V: TRBV7-3; CDR3: CASSFTGGVTEAFF; DNA: TGTGCCAGCAGTTTTACAGGGGGCGTGACTGAAGCTTTCTTT
size: .; J: TRBJ2-7; D: .; V: TRBV6-2/TRBV6-3; CDR3: CASSYGGGLRPQYF; DNA: TGTGCCAGCAGTTACGGGGGGGGCCTCCGACCGCAGTACTTC
size: .; J: TRBJ1-2; D: .; V: TRBV4-1; CDR3: CASSHAGPNYGYTF; DNA: TGCGCCAGCAGCCACGCAGGGCCGAACTATGGCTACACCTTC
size: .; J: TRBJ1-2; D: TRBD1; V: TRBV2; CDR3: CASNRDRGGYGYTF; DNA: TGTGCCAGCAACCGGGACAGGGGAGGCTATGGCTACACCTTC
size: .; J: TRBJ2-1; D: TRBD1; V: TRBV5-1; CDR3: CASSLARYRGTGKSEQFF; DNA: TGCGCCAGCAGCTTGGCCAGATATCGTGGGACAGGGAAGAGTGAGCAGTTCTTC
size: .; J: TRBJ2-2; D: TRBD2; V: TRBV3-1/TRBV3-2; CDR3: CASSQLAGYTGELFF; DNA: TGTGCCAGCAGCCAACTAGCGGGGTACACCGGGGAGCTGTTTTTT
size: .; J: TRBJ2-2; D: .; V: TRBV7-6; CDR3: CASSSPTVKTGELFF; DNA: TGTGCCAGCAGCTCCCCTACGGTGAAAACCGGGGAGCTGTTTTTT
size: .; J: TRBJ1-1; D: .; V: TRBV30; CDR3: CAWVVWQRNTEAFF; DNA: TGTGCCTGGGTCGTTTGGCAAAGGAACACTGAAGCTTTCTTT
size: .; J: TRBJ2-5; D: TRBD1; V: TRBV2; CDR3: CASSQSGQQETQYF; DNA: TGTGCCAGCAGTCAGTCGGGACAGCAAGAGACCCAGTACTTC
size: once; J: TRBJ2-1; D: .; V: TRBV12-3/TRBV12-4; CDR3: CASSRGGPNEQFF; DNA: TGTGCCAGCAGTCGAGGCGGCCCCAATGAGCAGTTCTTC
size: .; J: TRBJ1-1; D: .; V: TRBV7-9; CDR3: CASSLPGGGFTEAFF; DNA: TGTGCCAGCAGCTTACCGGGTGGGGGCTTCACTGAAGCTTTCTTT
size: .; J: TRBJ1-6; D: TRBD1; V: TRBV28; CDR3: CASSFVGTGVAPLHF; DNA: TGTGCCAGCAGTTTCGTAGGGACAGGGGTGGCACCCCTCCACTTT
size: .; J: TRBJ1-6; D: .; V: TRBV7-9; CDR3: CASSLQGSDNSPLHF; DNA: TGTGCCAGCAGCCTACAGGGTTCCGATAATTCACCCCTCCACTTT
size: .; J: TRBJ2-5; D: .; V: TRBV5-6; CDR3: CASSWRDSQETQYF; DNA: TGTGCCAGCAGCTGGAGGGACAGCCAAGAGACCCAGTACTTC
size: once; J: TRBJ1-2; D: TRBD1; V: TRBV7-9; CDR3: CASSQTGGGYTF; DNA: TGTGCCAGCAGCCAGACAGGGGGTGGCTACACCTTC
size: .; J: TRBJ2-7; D: .; V: TRBV30; CDR3: CAWSVEVEQYF; DNA: TGTGCCTGGAGTGTAGAGGTCGAGCAGTACTTC
size: .; J: TRBJ1-1; D: .; V: TRBV2; CDR3: CASSAGENTEAFF; DNA: TGTGCCAGCAGTGCTGGAGAGAACACTGAAGCTTTCTTT
size: .; J: TRBJ1-2; D: TRBD1; V: TRBV6-5; CDR3: CASSYRTGALYYGYTF; DNA: TGTGCCAGCAGTTACCGGACAGGGGCCCTCTACTATGGCTACACCTTC
size: .; J: TRBJ2-3; D: .; V: TRBV13; CDR3: CASRQGKDTQYF; DNA: TGTGCCAGCAGGCAGGGGAAAGATACGCAGTATTTT
size: .; J: TRBJ2-1; D: .; V: TRBV11-1; CDR3: CASSASVGSYNEQFF; DNA: TGTGCCAGCAGCGCTAGCGTCGGGTCCTACAATGAGCAGTTCTTC
size: .; J: TRBJ2-1; D: .; V: TRBV25-1; CDR3: CASSVLAGGPYNEQFF; DNA: TGTGCCAGCAGTGTCCTCGCAGGGGGGCCATACAATGAGCAGTTCTTC
size: .; J: TRBJ2-1; D: TRBD2; V: TRBV5-1; CDR3: CASRGLAANNEQFF; DNA: TGCGCCAGCAGGGGACTAGCGGCCAACAATGAGCAGTTCTTC
size: .; J: TRBJ1-6; D: .; V: TRBV30; CDR3: CAWSVRGQYNSPLHF; DNA: TGTGCCTGGAGTGTACGCGGGCAGTATAATTCACCCCTCCACTTT
size: .; J: TRBJ1-5; D: TRBD1; V: TRBV6-5; CDR3: CASSPTGTAAWPQHF; DNA: TGTGCCAGCAGTCCTACCGGGACAGCTGCTTGGCCCCAGCATTTT
size: once; J: TRBJ2-1; D: TRBD1; V: TRBV24-1; CDR3: CATSDTWDRGAYNEQFF; DNA: TGTGCCACCAGTGATACCTGGGACAGGGGCGCCTACAATGAGCAGTTCTTC
size: .; J: TRBJ1-3; D: .; V: TRBV3-1/TRBV3-2; CDR3: CASSQDQGKGNTIYF; DNA: TGTGCCAGCAGCCAAGATCAGGGAAAAGGAAACACCATATATTTT
size: .; J: TRBJ2-7; D: .; V: TRBV3-1/TRBV3-2; CDR3: CASSQGDEQYF; DNA: TGTGCCAGCAGCCAAGGAGACGAGCAGTACTTC
size: .; J: TRBJ2-1; D: TRBD1; V: TRBV19; CDR3: CASSIVNWYRGDEQFF; DNA: TGTGCCAGTAGTATAGTCAATTGGTACAGGGGTGATGAGCAGTTCTTC